This T cell receptor beta chain was retrieved from a study of beta chain features in type 1 diabetes. General study results and limits: VDJ junctions sequenced from type 1 diabetes patients showed fewer insertions and more deletions. PCR might favor shorter templates, equally in patients and controls.

CDR1 is MGHRA, CDR2 YSYEKL, per germline. The CDR3 spans 14 residues. Unmatched junction bases numbered 1, after V lost 2 bases and J lost 8 bases. Turning to this clone: Its target is unknown.

Heparinised blood was drawn once per donor, averaging roughly 120 mL. A CD45RO/CCR7/CD25/CD127/CD95/CD27 panel sorted naive, central memory, regulatory and stem cell-like memory CD4+ cells. Every bit of the isolated RNA underwent reverse transcription, so sequencing read expressed TCRB transcripts. TCRdb's table, derived via immunoSEQ multiplex PCR, lists solely in-frame clones and lacks some. The table records 970,000 or so clones, 17% of them present only once. This chain connects TRBV4-1 to TRBJ2-1, with 12 bases lining up with TRBD2. The sample was naive CD4+ T cells from blood. The TCR originated in a woman younger than 35 in good health. CDR3 coding DNA: TGCGCCAGCAGCCAAAGACTAGCGGGAGATGAGCAGTTCTTC. It translates to CASSQRLAGDEQFF.